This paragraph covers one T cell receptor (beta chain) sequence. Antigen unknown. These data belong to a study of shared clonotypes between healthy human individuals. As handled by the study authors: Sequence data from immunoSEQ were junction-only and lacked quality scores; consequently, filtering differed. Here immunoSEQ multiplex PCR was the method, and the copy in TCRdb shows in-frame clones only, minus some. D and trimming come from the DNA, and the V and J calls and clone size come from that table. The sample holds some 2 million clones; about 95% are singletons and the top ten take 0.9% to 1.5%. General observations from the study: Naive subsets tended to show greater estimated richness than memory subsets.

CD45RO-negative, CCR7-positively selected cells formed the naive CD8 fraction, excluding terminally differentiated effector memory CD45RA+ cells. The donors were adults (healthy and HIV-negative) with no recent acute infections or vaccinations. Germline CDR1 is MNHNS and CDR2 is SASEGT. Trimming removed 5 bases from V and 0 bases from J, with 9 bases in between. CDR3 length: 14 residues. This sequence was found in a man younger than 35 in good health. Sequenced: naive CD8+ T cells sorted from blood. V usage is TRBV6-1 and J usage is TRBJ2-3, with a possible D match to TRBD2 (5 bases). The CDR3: CASSSGTSTDTQYF. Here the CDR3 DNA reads TGTGCCAGCAGTTCGGGAACTAGCACAGATACGCAGTATTTT.